Below are 7 T cell receptor beta chains sequenced from a single sample in a study of blood T cells in healthy people across ages. A second about 6 to 12 cycle PCR used barcoded and J-beta primers. TCRdb passed the 5' RACE reads through MiXCR, listing each CDR3 protein once. The sample shows over 750,000 distinct CDR3 sequences, just under 25% of them seen only once. These data were likewise used in another study, on T cells of mothers and their children.

Sample: blood. The source of these receptors is a boy aged 5-17 years in good health.

The rearrangement joins TRBV12-3 or TRBV12-4 to TRBJ1-5, with D possibly being TRBD1 (5 bases). CDR3 size: 14 residues. V was pared by 6 bases and J by 4 bases, with 13 bases between. As DNA, the CDR3 is TGTGCCAGCAGGCGGGACGGCGCAAATCAGCCCCAGCATTTT. It codes for CASRRDGANQPQHF.

This clonotype was found a few times. The chain combines TRBV12-3 or TRBV12-4 with TRBJ1-1, with D uncertain. V was cut by 7 bases and J by 6 bases, with 15 bases left in between. The CDR3 runs to 13 residues. DNA for the CDR3: TGTGCCAGCACCCTAGGCGGCAGGCCTGAAGCTTTCTTT. As protein: CASTLGGRPEAFF.

CDR3 nucleotides: TGTGCCAGCAGCCGACAGGGGACGAGAATTAACTATGGCTACACCTTC. This translates into CASSRQGTRINYGYTF. The chain links TRBV3-1 to TRBJ1-2; 8 positions agree with TRBD1. V lost 4 bases to trimming and J lost 1 base; unmatched junction nucleotides: 8. The CDR3 covers 16 residues. Per germline, CDR1 LGHDT and CDR2 YNNKEL (reference sequence).

The chain carries TRBV9 and TRBJ2-1; 8 bases align to TRBD2. This CDR3 is 14 amino acids long. CDR1 and CDR2 (germline): SGDLS, YYNGEE. The ends lost 3 bases at V and 5 bases at J; junction bases unmatched: 4. The CDR3 loop is CASSDSGAHNEQFF. CDR3 in DNA: TGTGCCAGCAGCGATAGCGGGGCCCACAATGAGCAGTTCTTC.

This clonotype is a singleton in its sample. The chain is built from TRBV4-1 and TRBJ2-3; D is possibly TRBD1 (5 bases). This CDR3 has 14 amino acids. Germline V gene sequence: CDR1 MGHRA, CDR2 YSYEKL. V lost 4 bases, J lost 4 bases, and 12 bases lay in between. CDR3 sequence reads: CASSPNLGADTQYF. The CDR3, as DNA: TGCGCCAGCAGCCCTAACTTAGGGGCAGATACGCAGTATTTT.

In its sample, this clonotype was seen a few times. CDR3 in amino acids: CSAIDDGMRTEAFF. CDR3 nucleotides: TGCAGTGCTATCGATGATGGTATGCGGACTGAAGCTTTCTTT. This rearrangement joins TRBV20-1 to TRBJ1-1; unclear D gene. Trimming removed 4 bases at V and 5 bases at J, with 17 bases between. CDR1 and CDR2 (germline): DFQATT, SNEGSKA (reference sequence). The CDR3 extends over 14 amino acids.

V gene TRBV7-3 combines with J gene TRBJ2-3; no reliable D call. The germline gives CDR1 SGHTA, CDR2 FQGTGA. The CDR3 loop spans 12 amino acids. V lost 5 bases and J lost 4, with 7 bases in between. CDR3 sequence reads: CASSTPPDTQYF. The CDR3 DNA reads TGTGCCAGCAGCACCCCACCAGATACGCAGTATTTT.